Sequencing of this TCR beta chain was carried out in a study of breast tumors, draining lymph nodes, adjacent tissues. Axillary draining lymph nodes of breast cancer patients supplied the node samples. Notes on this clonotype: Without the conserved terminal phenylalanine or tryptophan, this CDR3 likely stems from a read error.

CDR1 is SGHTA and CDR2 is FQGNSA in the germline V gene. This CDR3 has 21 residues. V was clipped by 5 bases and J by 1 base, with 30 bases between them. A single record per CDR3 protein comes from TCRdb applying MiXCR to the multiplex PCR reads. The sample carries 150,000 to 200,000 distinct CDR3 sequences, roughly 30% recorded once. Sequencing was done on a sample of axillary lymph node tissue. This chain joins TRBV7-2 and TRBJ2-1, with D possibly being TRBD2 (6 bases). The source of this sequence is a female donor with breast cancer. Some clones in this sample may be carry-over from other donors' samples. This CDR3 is CASSQVQQSLFAGSSYNEQFL. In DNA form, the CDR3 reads TGTGCCAGCAGCCAAGTTCAACAGTCCCTTTTTGCGGGGTCATCCTACAATGAGCAGTTCCTC.